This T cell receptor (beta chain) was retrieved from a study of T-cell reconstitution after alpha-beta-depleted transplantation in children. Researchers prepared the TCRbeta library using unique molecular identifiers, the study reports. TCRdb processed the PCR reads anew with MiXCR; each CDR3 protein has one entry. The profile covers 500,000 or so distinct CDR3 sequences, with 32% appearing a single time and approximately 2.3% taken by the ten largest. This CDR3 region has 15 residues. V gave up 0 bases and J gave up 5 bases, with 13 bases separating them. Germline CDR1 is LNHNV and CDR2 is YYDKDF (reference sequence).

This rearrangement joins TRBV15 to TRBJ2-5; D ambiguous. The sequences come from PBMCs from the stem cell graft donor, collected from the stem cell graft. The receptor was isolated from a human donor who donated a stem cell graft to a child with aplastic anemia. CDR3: CATSRDGEMRETQYF. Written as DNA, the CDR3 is TGTGCCACCAGCAGAGATGGGGAAATGAGGGAGACCCAGTACTTC.